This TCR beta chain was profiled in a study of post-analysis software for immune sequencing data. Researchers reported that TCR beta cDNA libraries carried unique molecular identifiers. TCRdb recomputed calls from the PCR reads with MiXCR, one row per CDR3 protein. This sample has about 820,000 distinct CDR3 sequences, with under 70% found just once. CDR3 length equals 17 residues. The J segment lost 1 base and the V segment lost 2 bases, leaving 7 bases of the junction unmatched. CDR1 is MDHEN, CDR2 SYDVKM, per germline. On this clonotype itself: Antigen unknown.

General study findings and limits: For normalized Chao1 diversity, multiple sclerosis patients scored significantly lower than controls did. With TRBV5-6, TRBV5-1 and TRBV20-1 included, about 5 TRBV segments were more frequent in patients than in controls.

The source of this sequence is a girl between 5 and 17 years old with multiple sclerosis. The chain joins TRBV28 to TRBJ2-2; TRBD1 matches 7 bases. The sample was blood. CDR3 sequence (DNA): TGTGCCAGCAGTTTAACAGGGGTGCGCTTGAACACCGGGGAGCTGTTTTTT. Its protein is CASSLTGVRLNTGELFF.